This T cell receptor beta chain was recorded in a study of blood T cell repertoires in COVID-19. Background on the study: T cells, B-cell-depleted T cells, or PBMCs provided the cDNA or gDNA that served as material.

Germline CDR1 is LNHNV and CDR2 is YYDKDF (reference sequence). Germline trimming cut 1 base from V and 2 bases from J; bases unmatched to any gene: 1. The CDR3 is made up of 15 amino acids. Sequencing was performed with immunoSEQ multiplex PCR; in TCRdb, only in-frame clones are kept and a portion is missing. The data hold around 380,000 clones, with 81% observed a single time. The receptor's source is a human donor with acute or convalescent COVID-19. The donor label of this sample is uncertain. V gene TRBV15 combines with J gene TRBJ2-7, with 11 bases fitting TRBD2. The sequenced sample consisted of peripheral blood. The chain's CDR3 is CATSRVAGGTYEQYF. Written as DNA, the CDR3 is TGTGCCACCAGCAGAGTAGCGGGGGGGACCTACGAGCAGTACTTC.